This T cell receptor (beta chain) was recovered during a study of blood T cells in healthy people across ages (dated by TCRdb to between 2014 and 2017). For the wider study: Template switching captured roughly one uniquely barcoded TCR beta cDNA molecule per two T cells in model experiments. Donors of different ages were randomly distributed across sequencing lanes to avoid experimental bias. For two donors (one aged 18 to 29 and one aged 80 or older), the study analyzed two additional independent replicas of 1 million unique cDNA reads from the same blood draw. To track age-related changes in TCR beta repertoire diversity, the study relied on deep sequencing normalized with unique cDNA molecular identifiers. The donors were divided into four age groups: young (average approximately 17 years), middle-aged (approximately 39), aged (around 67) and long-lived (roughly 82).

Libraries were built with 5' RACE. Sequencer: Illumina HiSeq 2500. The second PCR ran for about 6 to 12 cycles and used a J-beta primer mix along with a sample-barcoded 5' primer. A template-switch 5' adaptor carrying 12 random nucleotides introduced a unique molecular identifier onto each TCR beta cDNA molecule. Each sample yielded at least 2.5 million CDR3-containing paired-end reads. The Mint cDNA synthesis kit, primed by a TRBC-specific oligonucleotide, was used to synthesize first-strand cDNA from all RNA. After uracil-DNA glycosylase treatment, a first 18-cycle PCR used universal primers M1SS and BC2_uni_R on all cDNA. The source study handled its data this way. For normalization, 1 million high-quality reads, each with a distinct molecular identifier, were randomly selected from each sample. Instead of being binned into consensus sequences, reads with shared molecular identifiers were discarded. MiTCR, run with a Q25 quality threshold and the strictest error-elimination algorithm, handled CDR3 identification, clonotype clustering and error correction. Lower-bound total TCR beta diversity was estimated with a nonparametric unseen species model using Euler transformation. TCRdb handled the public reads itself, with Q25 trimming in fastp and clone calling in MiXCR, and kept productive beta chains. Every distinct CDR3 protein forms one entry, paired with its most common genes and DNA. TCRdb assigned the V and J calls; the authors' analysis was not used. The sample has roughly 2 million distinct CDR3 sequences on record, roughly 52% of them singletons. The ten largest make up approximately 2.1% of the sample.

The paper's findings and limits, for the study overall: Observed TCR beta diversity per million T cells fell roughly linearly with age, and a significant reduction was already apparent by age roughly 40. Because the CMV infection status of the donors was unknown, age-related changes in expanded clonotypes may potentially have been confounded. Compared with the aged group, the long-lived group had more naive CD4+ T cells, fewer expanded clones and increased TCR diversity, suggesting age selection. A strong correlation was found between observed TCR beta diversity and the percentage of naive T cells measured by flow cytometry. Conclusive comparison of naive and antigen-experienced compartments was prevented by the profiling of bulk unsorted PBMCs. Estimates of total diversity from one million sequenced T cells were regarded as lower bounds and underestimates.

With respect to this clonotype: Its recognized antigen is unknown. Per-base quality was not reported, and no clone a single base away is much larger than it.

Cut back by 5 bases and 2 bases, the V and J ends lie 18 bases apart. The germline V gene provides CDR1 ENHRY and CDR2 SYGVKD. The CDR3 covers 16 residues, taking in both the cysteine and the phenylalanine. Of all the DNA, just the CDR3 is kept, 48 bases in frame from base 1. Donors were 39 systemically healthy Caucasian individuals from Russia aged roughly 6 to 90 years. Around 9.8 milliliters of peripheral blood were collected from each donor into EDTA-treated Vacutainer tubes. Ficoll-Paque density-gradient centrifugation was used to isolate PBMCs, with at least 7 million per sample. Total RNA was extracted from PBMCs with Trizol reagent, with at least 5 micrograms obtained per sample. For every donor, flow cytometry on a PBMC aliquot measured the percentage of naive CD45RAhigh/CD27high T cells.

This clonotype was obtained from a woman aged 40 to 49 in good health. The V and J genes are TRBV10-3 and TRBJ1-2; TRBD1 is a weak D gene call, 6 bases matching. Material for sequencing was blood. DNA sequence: TGTGCCATCAGTCCTGGACAGATACTACCCAACTATGGCTACACCTTC. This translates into CAISPGQILPNYGYTF.